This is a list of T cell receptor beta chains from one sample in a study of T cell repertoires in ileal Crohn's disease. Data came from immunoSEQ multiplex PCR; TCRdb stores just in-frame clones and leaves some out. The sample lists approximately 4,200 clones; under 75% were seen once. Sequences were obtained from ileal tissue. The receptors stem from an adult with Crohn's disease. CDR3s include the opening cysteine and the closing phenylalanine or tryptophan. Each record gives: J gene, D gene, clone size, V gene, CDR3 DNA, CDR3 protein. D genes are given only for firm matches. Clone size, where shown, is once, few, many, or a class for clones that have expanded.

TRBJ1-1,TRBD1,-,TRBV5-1,TGCGCCAGCAGCTTTGGCCGGGGACCAGGGGGCACTGAAGCTTTCTTT,CASSFGRGPGGTEAFF
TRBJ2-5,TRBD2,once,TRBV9,TGTGCCAGCAGTCCAGCGGGGGGTCTCCAAGAGACCCAGTACTTC,CASSPAGGLQETQYF
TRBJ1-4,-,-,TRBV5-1,TGCGCCAGCAGCCCCTGGGGAGGGGAAAAACTGTTTTTT,CASSPWGGEKLFF
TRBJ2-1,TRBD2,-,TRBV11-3,TGTGCCAGCAGCTTAGATGGGAATAGCGGGAGGGCCACGGAAAATGAGCAGTTCTTC,CASSLDGNSGRATENEQFF
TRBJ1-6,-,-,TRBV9,TGTGCCAGCAGCGTAGACGGGAGGGATTCACCCCTCCACTTT,CASSVDGRDSPLHF
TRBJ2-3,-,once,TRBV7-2,TGTGCCAGCAGCCAAGAGATCGCAGATACGCAGTATTTT,CASSQEIADTQYF
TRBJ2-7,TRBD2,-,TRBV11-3,TGTGCCAGCAGCTTAGGACTAGCTTACGAGCAGTACTTC,CASSLGLAYEQYF
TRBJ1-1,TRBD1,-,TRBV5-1,TGCGCCAGCAGCCCGGGGACAGGGAACACTGAAGCTTTCTTT,CASSPGTGNTEAFF
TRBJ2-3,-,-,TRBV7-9,TGTGCCAGCAGCTTAATCCCAGGCACAGATACGCAGTATTTT,CASSLIPGTDTQYF
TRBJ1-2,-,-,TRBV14,TGTGCCAGCAGCCAAGGGGGAGGTCAGGGACGCAGACTAAACTATGGCTACACCTTC,CASSQGGGQGRRLNYGYTF